This T cell receptor beta chain was captured by sequencing in a study of T cells in Graves' hyperthyroidism and ophthalmopathy. An approximately 10 ml volume of fresh peripheral blood provided the PBMCs. There were TCR beta CDR3 regions amplified from RNA transcripts. The study used the HTBI primer set for a first-round RT-PCR of the TCR CDR3. TCRdb analysed the multiplex PCR reads with MiXCR anew, one entry per CDR3 protein. Of about 600,000 distinct CDR3 sequences in the sample, around 14% were seen once. CDR1 MNHNS and CDR2 SASEGT come from the germline V gene. The length of the CDR3 is 13 residues. V lost 6 bases and J 2 bases, leaving 10 bases between the germline ends.

Source material: blood. The receptor comes from a woman aged 18-29 years with Graves' ophthalmopathy. The rearrangement joins TRBV6-1 to TRBJ1-1; no definite D call. The CDR3 spells CASRGSFNTEAFF. The DNA of the CDR3 is TGTGCCAGCAGAGGGAGTTTTAACACTGAAGCTTTCTTT.